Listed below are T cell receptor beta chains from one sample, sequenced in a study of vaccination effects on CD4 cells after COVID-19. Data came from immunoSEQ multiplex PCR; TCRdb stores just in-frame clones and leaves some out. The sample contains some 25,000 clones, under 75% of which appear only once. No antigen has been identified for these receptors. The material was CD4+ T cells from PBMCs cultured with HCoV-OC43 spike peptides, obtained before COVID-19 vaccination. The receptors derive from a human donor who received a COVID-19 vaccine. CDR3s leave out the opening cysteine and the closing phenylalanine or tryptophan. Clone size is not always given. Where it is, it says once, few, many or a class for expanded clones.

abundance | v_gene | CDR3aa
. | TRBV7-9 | ASSDNYEQY
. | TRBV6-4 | ASSGSGGTDTQY
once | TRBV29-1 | SAAKDTGELF
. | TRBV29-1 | SAGQDHGYT
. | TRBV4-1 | ASSQVGTAGGYT
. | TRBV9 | ASSRREGPYEQY
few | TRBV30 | AWSVRAVSAEAF
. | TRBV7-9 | ATNLLQGNTEAF
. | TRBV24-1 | ATRSDTDTQY
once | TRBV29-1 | SVDNRAVSAF
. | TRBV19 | ASSIGWAGQETQY
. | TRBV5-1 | ASSLEGGRNKAYGYT
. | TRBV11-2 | ASSSVRERGPSSYEQY
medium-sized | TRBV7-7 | ASSSGRGSNEKLF
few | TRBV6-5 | ASSRTGQVQETQY
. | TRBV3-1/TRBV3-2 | ASSQVPGYSYEQY
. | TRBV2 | ASSESGGAFSETQY
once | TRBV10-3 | AISDSLGVDYEQY
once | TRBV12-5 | ASGLVRVWGRPHKSDNYGYT
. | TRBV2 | ASSEGLANRDTQY
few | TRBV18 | ASSPRDREELF
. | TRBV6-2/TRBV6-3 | ASSYSRGTYEQY
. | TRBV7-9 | ASSFGTSDSYEQY
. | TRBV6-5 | ASSSSPGLAKEQF
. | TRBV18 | ASSPPSTGTGDPYEQY
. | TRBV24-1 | ATSDLGLGWF
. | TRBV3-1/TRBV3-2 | ASNQGNYNSPLH
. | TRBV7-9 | ASSQRREKLF
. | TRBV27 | ASRLAGGKKETQY
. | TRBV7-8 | ASSNPGRRSSGANVLT
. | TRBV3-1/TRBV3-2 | ASSLWTGGVNTEAF
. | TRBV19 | ASKFQDSRNEQF
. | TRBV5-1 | ASSLAPGGAGHEQF
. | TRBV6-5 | ASSTGMNTEAF
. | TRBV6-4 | ASSEDGATGELF
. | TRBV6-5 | ASSPSGGYGYT
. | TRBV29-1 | SVEGEGTSGIEQY
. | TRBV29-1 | SVDRGGYEQY
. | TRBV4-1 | ASSHAQGHSRNEQF
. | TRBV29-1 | SARTGDSPLH
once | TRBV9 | ASKGGGPLFTEAF
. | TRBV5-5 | ASSLWLAGDYNEQF
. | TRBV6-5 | ASSYSISLGNNEQF
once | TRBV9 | ASSAGGRDIQY
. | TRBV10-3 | AISPGQGTYEQY
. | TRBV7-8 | ASSPNRIGTDTQY
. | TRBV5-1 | ASSLVASLAYNEQF
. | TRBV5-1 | ATGDRTHTGELF
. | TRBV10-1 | ATTDGYEQY
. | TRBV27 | ASSFLNQPQH
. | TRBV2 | ASSDPYLAKNIQY
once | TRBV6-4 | ASSDSIGGRAGYT
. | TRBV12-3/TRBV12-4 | ASSRNLGQPQH
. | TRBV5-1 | ASSSGEVIVTQY
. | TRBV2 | ASRTSTQSSYNEQF
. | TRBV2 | ASEGSADNEQF
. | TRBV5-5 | ASSFTGGAYEQY